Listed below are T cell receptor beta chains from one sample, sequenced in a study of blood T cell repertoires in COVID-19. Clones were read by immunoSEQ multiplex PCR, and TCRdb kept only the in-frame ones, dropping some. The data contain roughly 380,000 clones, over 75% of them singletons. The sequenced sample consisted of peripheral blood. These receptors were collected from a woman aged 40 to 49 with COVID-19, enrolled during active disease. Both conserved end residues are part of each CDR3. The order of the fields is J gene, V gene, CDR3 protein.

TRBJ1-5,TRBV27,CASSLGPGSNQPQHF
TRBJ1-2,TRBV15,CATSRVVAPGGYTF
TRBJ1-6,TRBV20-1,CSAPSRARFHF
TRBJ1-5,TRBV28,CASSVTRVGQPQHF
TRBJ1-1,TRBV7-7,CASSPRTGAGTEAFF
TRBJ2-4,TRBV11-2,CASSLAGKNIQYF
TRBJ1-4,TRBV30,CAWSVQSSYEKLFF
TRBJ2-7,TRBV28,CASSFSPLDRGRYEQYF
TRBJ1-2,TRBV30,CAWSPGQRASYGYTF
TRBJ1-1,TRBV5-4,CASSLAEGGNTEAFF
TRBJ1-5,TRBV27,CASSWTGGNQPQHF
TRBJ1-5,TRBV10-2,CASRGQGNQPQHF
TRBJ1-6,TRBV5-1,CASADRPDNSPLHF
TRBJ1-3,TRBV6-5,CASSSGEARGNTIYF
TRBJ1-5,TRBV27,CASSSRGQQEQPQHF
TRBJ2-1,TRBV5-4,CASRLAGGRADEQFF
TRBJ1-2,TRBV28,CASTYPVGTGESGYTF
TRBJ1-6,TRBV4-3,CASSQTFAWETNSPLHF
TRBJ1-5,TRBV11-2,CASSFFQGDGQPQHF
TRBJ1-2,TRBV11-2,CASSQGHGWDGYTF
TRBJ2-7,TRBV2,CASKNNRDSSYEQYF
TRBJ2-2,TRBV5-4,CASSSPSGGPGELFF
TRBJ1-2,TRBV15,CATRQFPTGGVHGYTF
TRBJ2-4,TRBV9,CASSVDETGGIINIQYF
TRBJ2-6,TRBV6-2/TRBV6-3,CASSYSRAGPRWANVLTF
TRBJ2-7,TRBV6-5,CASTPGRGEQYF
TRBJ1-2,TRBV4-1,CASSQEKGRGLNYGYTF
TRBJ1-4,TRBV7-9,CASSSNRGPDEKLFF
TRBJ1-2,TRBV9,CASSVLGQGAEGYTF
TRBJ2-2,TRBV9,CASSVAMAAANTGELFF
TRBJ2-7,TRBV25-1,CASSIRGSYEQYF
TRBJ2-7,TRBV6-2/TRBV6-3,CASSFFSYEQYF
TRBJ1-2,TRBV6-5,CASSYSSDRTYGYTF
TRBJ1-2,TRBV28,CASRLPNNYGYTF
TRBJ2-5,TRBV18,CASSGISGYQETQYF
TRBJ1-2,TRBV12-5,CASGFGNVPGSGGYTF
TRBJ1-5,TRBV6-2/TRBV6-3,CASSPTGSRGNQPQHF
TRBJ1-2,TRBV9,CASSEQNYGYTF